This TCR beta chain was found in a study of shared T cell receptors in the human thymus. This CDR3 contains 18 residues. Germline values: CDR1 WNHNN, CDR2 SYGVQD (reference sequence). V dropped 4 bases and J dropped 8; count of bases not matched to a gene: 14. Profiled with immunoSEQ multiplex PCR; TCRdb holds only in-frame clones, not every one. The sample shows hundreds of thousands of clones, approximately 78% of them seen only once. This sample was shared with a second study, whose subject was human thymus T cells. Per that paper: Infants served as donors; they were healthy and Finnish and were having corrective surgery for congenital heart defects. Resected material from corrective heart surgery provided the thymus tissue analysed. Biased V and J segment usage appeared in thymus and peripheral blood. Reports from related research described highly overlapping thymic repertoires among unrelated individuals.

Input material: thymocytes. The V and J genes are TRBV10-1 and TRBJ2-1, with TRBD2 identical over 13 bases. The TCR originated in a boy under three years old with a congenital heart defect. CDR3 bases: TGCGCCAGCAGTGGCCCCGGGACTAGCGGGACCCGGTACCATGAGCAGTTCTTC. Translation gives CASSGPGTSGTRYHEQFF.